This T cell receptor (beta chain) was sequenced for a study of cytomegalovirus exposure and HLA in healthy donors. Study overall: The study's early data release held roughly 90 million unique TCRs from HLA-typed donors.

In regard to this clone: The antigen is undetermined.

Study-wide points: The sole available immune exposure information was CMV serostatus. Presence/absence analyses supposed approximately even sequencing depth among donors.

The V gene's germline CDR1 is SGDLS and CDR2 YYNGEE. The CDR3 contains 14 residues. The junction had 5 bases not matched to a gene; V was cut back by 3 bases and J by 6 bases. Both 60 Vbeta primers and 13 Jbeta primers went into the PCR. Sequencing was performed with immunoSEQ multiplex PCR; in TCRdb, only in-frame clones are kept and a portion is missing. Its table lists approximately 100,000 clones. The sequenced material came from PBMCs. The sequence was obtained from a man over 45 in good health and CMV-seropositive. The gene calls are TRBV9 and TRBJ1-2; 10 bases match TRBD1. CDR3 coding DNA: TGTGCCAGCAGCGAATTTGGACAGGGGGATGGCTACACCTTC. This codes for CASSEFGQGDGYTF.